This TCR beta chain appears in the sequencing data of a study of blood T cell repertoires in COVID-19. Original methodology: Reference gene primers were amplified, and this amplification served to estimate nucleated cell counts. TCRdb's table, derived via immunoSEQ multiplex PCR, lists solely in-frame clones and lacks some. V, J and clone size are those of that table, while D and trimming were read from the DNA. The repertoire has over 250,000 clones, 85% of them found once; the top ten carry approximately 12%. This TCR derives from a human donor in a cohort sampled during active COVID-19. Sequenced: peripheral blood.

CDR3 region: CASSHGTSGMTDTQYF. CDR3 DNA: TGTGCCAGCAGTCACGGGACTAGCGGGATGACAGATACGCAGTATTTT. V gene TRBV25-1 combines with J gene TRBJ2-3; 13 bases line up with TRBD2. After removal of 5 bases from V and 3 bases from J, the junction contained 5 bases not matched to a gene. There are 16 residues in the CDR3. Germline CDR1 reads MGHDK; CDR2 reads SYGVNS.